This TCR beta chain appears in the sequencing data of a study of cytomegalovirus exposure and HLA in healthy donors. Note on this clone: Antigen unknown.

Findings and limits, study-wide: Another analysis was done later, and it associated 16,951 TCR beta sequences with HLA alleles at 0.05 false discovery rate. Several top significant clusters appeared, in a later analysis, to be linked to common viral pathogens. Later, TCR association rates were found to vary by HLA locus, highest for DRB1 and lowest for HLA-C. Available immune exposure information was restricted to CMV serostatus only.

V was clipped by 0 bases and J by 5 bases, with 11 bases between them. The CDR3 spans 15 residues. In germline, CDR1 is LNHDA, CDR2 SQIVND (reference sequence). PCR primers comprised 60 Vbeta and 13 Jbeta primers. Only in-frame clones appear in the TCRdb table, and some are missing; sequencing was by immunoSEQ multiplex PCR. Of 150,000 to 200,000 clones in the sample, about 75% were seen once. The sequence was obtained from a man aged 50 to 60 in good health and CMV-seropositive. The chain has TRBV19 and TRBJ1-5, with D tentatively TRBD1 (5 bases). Sequences were obtained from PBMCs. The CDR3 region is CASSIDRAFDQPQHF. The CDR3 bases are TGTGCCAGTAGTATAGACAGGGCTTTTGATCAGCCCCAGCATTTT.